These 26 T cell receptor beta chains were sequenced from one sample in a study of CD8 T cells in Susac syndrome. Random-hexamer reverse transcription was applied to about 0.5 to 1 ug RNA. TCRdb re-called the immunoSEQ multiplex PCR reads with MiXCR, one entry per CDR3 protein. The data show some 160,000 distinct CDR3 sequences, 85% to 95% seen once. Sequencing used CD8+ T cells from PBMCs. The receptor source for this set is a human donor with multiple sclerosis.

V gene TRBV20-1 combines with J gene TRBJ1-2; TRBD1 matches at 8 bases. The CDR3 loop spans 12 amino acids. Germline assignment: CDR1 DFQATT and CDR2 SNEGSKA (reference sequence). The CDR3 DNA sequence: TGCAAGTGCAGGGGGCCCGTCGATGGCTACACCTTC. It is translated as CKCRGPVDGYTF.

The chain is built from TRBV12-5 and TRBJ2-7; D is tentatively TRBD1 or TRBD2 (5 bases each). V dropped 8 bases and J dropped 5 bases, with 10 bases sitting between them. The CDR3 runs to 11 residues. In germline, CDR1 is LGHNT, CDR2 FRNRAP. The DNA of the CDR3 is TGTGCTAGTATGGGGACCCACGAGCAGTACTTC. It specifies CASMGTHEQYF. The complete variable domain, with remaining parts taken from reference TRBV12-5 and TRBJ2-7, reads DARVTQTPRHKVTEMGQEVTMRCQPILGHNTVFWYRQTMMQGLELLAYFRNRAPLDDSGMPKDRFSAEMPDATLATLKIQPSEPRDSAVYFCASMGTHEQYFGPGTRLTVT.

The chain carries TRBV11-2 and TRBJ2-5; D remains unclear. The V gene lost 5 bases and the J gene lost 6 bases, with 16 bases spanning the gap. CDR1 is SGHAT, CDR2 FQNNGV, per germline. CDR3 length: 14 amino acids. CDR3 in DNA: TGTGCCAGCAGCCCCTTGGCGAGTGGAAAGACCCAGTACTTC. This codes for CASSPLASGKTQYF.

The V gene is TRBV2, the J gene TRBJ2-1, with 8 bases aligning to TRBD2. CDR1 and CDR2 from the germline V gene are SNHLY and FYNNEI. The CDR3 runs to 17 residues. Unmatched junction bases numbered 21, after V lost 9 bases and J lost 8 bases. CDR3 DNA: TGTGCCAGTCGGGCCGAGCCGGACGGGGGGGGAAAGGATGAGCAGTTCTTC. The encoded protein is CASRAEPDGGGKDEQFF. The full variable domain, rest sourced from reference TRBV2 and TRBJ2-1, is EPEVTQTPSHQVTQMGQEVILRCVPISNHLYFYWYRQILGQKVEFLVSFYNNEISEKSEIFDDQFSVERPDGSNFTLKIRSTKLEDSAMYFCASRAEPDGGGKDEQFFGPGTRLTVL.

The V call is TRBV6-5, the J call TRBJ2-1, with 7 bases aligning to TRBD1. The CDR3 has 15 residues. The germline V gene encodes CDR1 MNHEY and CDR2 SVGAGI. Trimming at V came to 8 bases and at J to 0 bases, leaving 7 bases not matched to a gene. CDR3 sequence reads: CASGEQGSSYNEQFF. The CDR3 DNA sequence: TGTGCCAGCGGGGAACAGGGGTCCTCCTACAATGAGCAGTTCTTC.

This rearrangement joins TRBV15 to TRBJ1-2; possibly TRBD1 for D (5 bases). Trimming stripped 5 bases from V and 6 bases from J, with 25 bases between. The CDR3 is 17 residues long. Germline values: CDR1 LNHNV, CDR2 YYDKDF (reference sequence). Here the CDR3 DNA reads TGTGCCACCAGCGACAGAGGTTTAAGTTCAGGGTACGATGGCTACACCTTC. This encodes CATSDRGLSSGYDGYTF.

The chain links TRBV2 to TRBJ2-7; D might be TRBD2 (5 bases). This CDR3 comprises 12 residues. The germline V gene has CDR1 SNHLY and CDR2 FYNNEI. Trimming left V 7 bases short and J 4 bases short, with 11 bases between. CDR3 sequence reads: CASTGRRYEQYF. Here the CDR3 DNA reads TGTGCCAGCACAGGACGGAGGTACGAGCAGTACTTC.

This clonotype came up once. The chain recombines TRBV4-1 with TRBJ1-1; D is undetermined. The CDR3 runs 11 residues. Per the germline V gene, CDR1 is MGHRA and CDR2 is YSYEKL. V lost 1 base to trimming and J lost 8 bases, with 5 bases between them. The CDR3 region has the DNA TGCGCCAGCAGCCAAGGGAGGGAAGCTTTCTTT. As protein: CASSQGREAFF.

The chain uses TRBV30 and TRBJ1-1; weak D call: TRBD1 (6 bases). V shed 2 bases and J shed 6 bases, with 10 bases lying between them. The CDR3 length is 12 residues. Germline V gene lookup returns CDR1 GTSNPN and CDR2 SVGIG (reference sequence). The DNA for the CDR3 is TGTGCCTGGAGTCTACAGGGTTCTGAAGCTTTCTTT. It yields the protein CAWSLQGSEAFF.

This clonotype was detected only a few times. This chain connects TRBV7-8 to TRBJ1-3, with TRBD1 matching 9 bases. This CDR3 has 17 residues. In germline, CDR1 is SGHVS, CDR2 FQNEAQ. The V gene end was trimmed by 1 base and the J gene end by 0 bases; junction bases not matched to a gene: 4. CDR3 nucleotides: TGTGCCAGCAGCTTAGGGACAGGGGCAAGCTCTGGAAACACCATATATTTT. This gives the protein CASSLGTGASSGNTIYF. The full variable domain, its missing parts supplied by reference TRBV7-8 and TRBJ1-3, is GAGVSQSPRYKVAKRGQDVALRCDPISGHVSLFWYQQALGQGPEFLTYFQNEAQLDKSGLPSDRFFAERPEGSVSTLKIQRTQQEDSAVYLCASSLGTGASSGNTIYFGEGSWLTVV.

The CDR3 spells CASSPGDQETQYF. The CDR3 DNA reads as TGTGCCAGCAGCCCGGGCGACCAAGAGACCCAGTACTTC. The rearrangement joins TRBV6-6 to TRBJ2-5; D unresolved. The germline V gene encodes CDR1 MNHNY and CDR2 SVGAGI (reference sequence). The CDR3 spans 13 residues. Trimming took off 6 bases at V and 0 bases at J, with 8 bases between the two ends.

V is TRBV9 and J is TRBJ2-5, with unresolved D. The CDR3 runs to 16 residues. V was pared by 0 bases and J by 2 bases, with 14 bases between. Per germline, CDR1 SGDLS and CDR2 YYNGEE. CDR3 region: CASSVGRTPRQETQYF. For the CDR3, the DNA is TGTGCCAGCAGCGTAGGAAGAACACCCAGACAAGAGACCCAGTACTTC.

This clonotype was recorded only once. The chain carries TRBV27 and TRBJ2-5; D possibly corresponds to TRBD2 (7 bases). The V end lost 7 bases, the J end lost 0 bases, and 18 bases lay between the germline ends. In germline, CDR1 is MNHEY, CDR2 SMNVEV (reference sequence). The CDR3 spans 16 residues. The CDR3 loop reads CASKTLGGGHQETQYF. CDR3 nucleotide sequence: TGTGCCAGCAAAACCCTGGGAGGGGGGCACCAAGAGACCCAGTACTTC.

The J gene is TRBJ2-1, the V gene TRBV11-2; D unresolved. Germline CDR1 reads SGHAT; CDR2 reads FQNNGV. The V end lost 3 bases, the J end lost 8 bases, and 11 bases lay between the germline ends. The CDR3 totals 13 residues. The CDR3 coding sequence is TGTGCCAGCAGCTTCCTTGAGATCGATGAGCAGTTCTTC. Amino acid sequence: CASSFLEIDEQFF.

V usage is TRBV11-2 and J usage is TRBJ2-3; TRBD2 aligns across 7 bases. Looked up from germline, CDR1 is SGHAT and CDR2 is FQNNGV. The CDR3 is 16 amino acids. V gave up 7 bases and J gave up 1 base; unmatched junction bases: 11. The CDR3 region is CASTRAGLSGTDTQYF. In nucleotides, the CDR3 is TGTGCCAGCACCAGAGCGGGACTAAGCGGCACAGATACGCAGTATTTT. Full variable domain (outside the CDR3, taken from reference TRBV11-2 and TRBJ2-3): EAGVAQSPRYKIIEKRQSVAFWCNPISGHATLYWYQQILGQGPKLLIQFQNNGVVDDSQLPKDRFSAERLKGVDSTLKIQPAKLEDSAVYLCASTRAGLSGTDTQYFGPGTRLTVL.

The V and J genes are TRBV24-1 and TRBJ2-7, with no clear D. Germline V gives CDR1 KGHDR, CDR2 SFDVKD. The CDR3 totals 13 residues. V was cut by 4 bases and J by 3 bases, with 9 bases left in between. Here the CDR3 reads CATSDGLVYEQYF. In nucleotides, the CDR3 is TGTGCCACCAGTGACGGCCTCGTCTACGAGCAGTACTTC.

The chain joins TRBV29-1 to TRBJ2-1; 7 bases map to TRBD1. Germline CDR1 reads SQVTM; CDR2 reads ANQGSEA. The V segment lost 6 bases and the J segment 0 bases; nucleotides outside the gene matches: 8. The CDR3 sequence is 15 residues long. In DNA form, the CDR3 reads TGCAGCGTCTTGCCAGGGACAGACTCCTACAATGAGCAGTTCTTC. Translated, it gives CSVLPGTDSYNEQFF.

V and J are TRBV28 and TRBJ2-7, with TRBD2 as a possible D gene (5 bases). This CDR3 spans 14 amino acids. Germline CDR1 is MDHEN and CDR2 is SYDVKM. V lost 2 bases, J lost 3 bases, and 11 bases lay in between. CDR3 DNA sequence: TGTGCCAGCAGTTTACGGCAGAGGGTCTACGAGCAGTACTTC. This gives the protein CASSLRQRVYEQYF.

This chain uses TRBV20-1 with TRBJ1-5; D is uncertain. CDR1 is DFQATT, CDR2 SNEGSKA, per germline (reference sequence). V was trimmed by 6 bases and J by 0 bases, leaving 12 bases between them. The CDR3 covers 14 residues. The CDR3, as DNA: TGCAGTGCCAAGGACGGTTATAGCAATCAGCCCCAGCATTTT. This translates into CSAKDGYSNQPQHF.

The CDR3 sequence: CASSWTIHNEQFF. CDR3 nucleotides: TGTGCCAGCAGCTGGACTATCCACAATGAGCAGTTCTTC. The rearrangement links TRBV13 to TRBJ2-1; D is perhaps TRBD2 (6 bases). CDR3 length equals 13 residues. Per the germline V gene, CDR1 is PRHDT and CDR2 is FYEKMQ (reference sequence). The V end lost 4 bases, the J end lost 5 bases, and 9 bases lay between the germline ends. The entire variable domain, with the rest obtained from reference TRBV13 and TRBJ2-1, is as follows: AAGVIQSPRHLIKEKRETATLKCYPIPRHDTVYWYQQGPGQDPQFLISFYEKMQSDKGSIPDRFSAQQFSDYHSELNMSSLELGDSALYFCASSWTIHNEQFFGPGTRLTVL.

The chain joins TRBV20-1 to TRBJ2-7, with 10 bases aligning to TRBD2. Germline assignment: CDR1 DFQATT and CDR2 SNEGSKA (reference sequence). V lost 6 bases and J lost 3; bases outside the gene matches: 8. CDR3 length: 14 residues. CDR3 sequence reads: CSATSSGSYYEQYF. The CDR3 DNA reads TGCAGTGCAACGTCTAGCGGGAGCTACTACGAGCAGTACTTC.

The chain links TRBV13 to TRBJ2-1, with a possible D match to TRBD1 (6 bases). This CDR3 is 13 amino acids long. V lost 3 bases to trimming and J lost 5 bases, with 8 bases between them. The germline CDR1 and CDR2 sequences are PRHDT and FYEKMQ (reference sequence). The CDR3 region has the DNA TGTGCCAGCAGCTTGCAGGGGCACAATGAGCAGTTCTTC. This translates into CASSLQGHNEQFF.

V and J are TRBV27 and TRBJ2-3; 9 bases match TRBD2. The CDR3 spans 16 residues. With V trimmed by 1 base and J by 1 base, 3 bases remained unmatched. CDR1 and CDR2 (germline): MNHEY, SMNVEV (reference sequence). CDR3 coding DNA: TGTGCCAGCAGTTTATGGGCTAGCGGGGGCACAGATACGCAGTATTTT. Protein sequence: CASSLWASGGTDTQYF.

The chain carries TRBV25-1 and TRBJ2-5, with a possible D match to TRBD1 (5 bases). This CDR3 region has 14 residues. Germline V gene sequence: CDR1 MGHDK, CDR2 SYGVNS. The V end lost 3 bases, the J end lost 4 bases, and 12 bases lay between the germline ends. CDR3 nucleotide sequence: TGTGCCAGCAGTGATACAGGTGGGGCAGAGACCCAGTACTTC. Its protein is CASSDTGGAETQYF.

The chain is built from TRBV2 and TRBJ2-7; 11 nucleotides match TRBD1. From germline, CDR1 is SNHLY and CDR2 FYNNEI. V was clipped by 4 bases and J by 4 bases; unmatched bases: 9. The CDR3 contains 16 residues. CDR3 bases: TGTGCCAGCAGTGGTAGTGGAGGACAGGGGGCATACGAGCAGTACTTC. Translating gives CASSGSGGQGAYEQYF.

This chain connects TRBV5-6 to TRBJ2-7; D remains ambiguous. Between the trimmed V and J ends, which lost 4 bases and 7 bases, there was a span of 12 bases. Germline assignment: CDR1 SGHDT and CDR2 YYEEEE. The CDR3 loop spans 12 amino acids. CDR3 DNA sequence: TGTGCCAGCAGCACCAGACATCCTGAGCAGTACTTC. Amino acids: CASSTRHPEQYF.